What follows is one TCR beta chain and its context. It lacks a known antigen. There are no base qualities to consult, and no much larger clone falls within one base. The sample comes from a study of blood T cell repertoires in COVID-19 (dated by TCRdb to 2020 to 2022). For context, the study as a whole: The collaborator samples originated in the United States, Italy and Spain and spanned the acute and convalescent phases of COVID-19. Where HLA class I and class II types were available, the types were taken from metadata supplied by the sample provider, not from assay-based typing. The repertoires were released in a freely available public database meant as a resource for research on the immune response to SARS-CoV-2. Subjects who had been exposed to COVID-19, were actively infected with it, or had recovered from it provided the deeply sampled blood TCRbeta repertoires that made up the dataset. The prospective study material was composed of cDNA or gDNA derived from T cells, B-cell-depleted T cells, or PBMCs. The samples were drawn from the first 160 participants of the ongoing ImmuneRACE study and from about 1,200 subjects provided by 6 global collaborators. A de-identified subject ID, COVID-19 status, age in years and sex were almost always included in the sample metadata. Study-level results and caveats: Clinical and demographic metadata were provided uncurated, with the amount varying by source and participant.

TCRbeta CDR3 regions were amplified from genomic DNA by means of the immunoSEQ Assay, a bias-controlled multiplex PCR. The authors' analysis ran thus. Within the assay, amplification of reference gene primers was used to estimate how many nucleated cells each sample contained. Sequence reads were collapsed and filtered to measure the absolute abundance of every unique TCRbeta CDR3 rearrangement. For each sample, productive Simpson clonality was calculated as the square root of Simpson's diversity index over productive rearrangements. This is the immuneACCESS table as TCRdb keeps it, with only in-frame sequences that have V and J called. A part of the clones is gone; compared with another copy, unresolved V genes explain less than half, and the rest is unexplained. V and J calls and clone size are those listed in that table; D and trimming were worked out from the DNA. For this sample the table gives a few hundred thousand clones, of which roughly 87% were detected only once. In total, the top ten clones hold 2.5% to 3% of the sample.

Reading from cysteine to phenylalanine, the CDR3 counts 16 amino acids. Only the CDR3 DNA is retained, 48 bases long and in frame from the first base. Trimming takes 0 bases from V and 2 bases from J, and the germline ends sit 13 bases apart. The germline V gene encodes CDR1 SGDLS and CDR2 YYNGEE. In the prospective study, participants were about 18 to 89 years old, resided in about two dozen geographic areas of the United States, and were enrolled through a virtual design. Cohort assignment in the prospective study relied on participant-reported clinical history from a screening survey and a study questionnaire. ImmuneRACE Cohort 3 recovered participants were defined by two consecutive negative NP/OP PCR tests, healthcare professional clearance, or symptom resolution. Each participant in the prospective study had whole blood, serum and a nasopharyngeal or oropharyngeal swab collected by mobile phlebotomists. Prospective study participants could optionally give additional blood draws and questionnaires over a roughly two-month period. Prospective study blood samples were shipped either frozen or at room temperature before DNA extraction.

Material: PBMCs or T cells enriched from blood (not recorded which). The TCR sequence derives from a young woman who had recovered from COVID-19. The chain couples TRBV9 to TRBJ2-3; the D gene is perhaps TRBD2, on 6 matching bases. The CDR3 protein sequence reads: CASSVGGAGYTDTQYF. At the DNA level, the sequence is TGTGCCAGCAGCGTAGGCGGGGCAGGGTACACAGATACGCAGTATTTT. Here the CDR3 is joined to the reference TRBV9 and TRBJ2-3 genes, and the full variable domain is: DSGVTQTPKHLITATGQRVTLRCSPRSGDLSVYWYQQSLDQGLQFLIQYYNGEERAKGNILERFSAQQFPDLHSELNLSSLELGDSALYFCASSVGGAGYTDTQYFGPGTRLTVL.